This section outlines one T cell receptor (beta chain) sequence together with its context. The antigen remains unidentified. This table comes from immunoSEQ multiplex PCR, and its TCRdb copy is limited to in-frame clones, with some not included. The sample has around 130,000 clones, around 90% seen once. The entry originates in a study of T cell responses to AZD1222 COVID-19 vaccine. Study outcomes and limitations: Donors in the cohort were predominantly white British and more often female, and clonal diversity was possibly underestimated. Of the AZD1222 recipients, only five to seven were seropositive at baseline. In all cases, repertoires were sampled only after the peak T cell response.

Germline CDR1 LNHDA, CDR2 SQIVND (reference sequence). The germline V and J ends were trimmed by 8 bases and 0 bases, with 11 bases remaining between them. This CDR3 has 14 amino acids. The sequenced sample was peripheral blood, obtained 28 days after the second AZD1222 dose. The TCR was taken from an adult who received the AZD1222 COVID-19 vaccine. The chain is built from TRBV19 and TRBJ1-3; D unclear. Here the CDR3 reads CASLAEISGNTIYF. The DNA for the CDR3 is TGTGCCAGTTTGGCGGAAATCTCTGGAAACACCATATATTTT.